Below are 8 T cell receptor beta chains sequenced from a single sample in a study of blood T cell repertoires in COVID-19. The table came from immunoSEQ multiplex PCR; TCRdb's copy has only in-frame clones and leaves some out. The table records 170,000 or so clones, around 73% of them present only once. Material: PBMCs or T cells enriched from blood (not recorded which). The receptors shown here come from a woman aged 45 to 65 who had recovered from COVID-19.

This clone was seen only a few times. V gene TRBV29-1 combines with J gene TRBJ1-1; D may be TRBD1 (6 bases). Trimming cost V 4 bases and J 1 base, with 10 bases left between them. This CDR3 comprises 13 residues. In germline, CDR1 is SQVTM, CDR2 ANQGSEA. The CDR3 sequence: CSVAVRGNTEAFF. The CDR3 DNA reads TGCAGCGTTGCGGTCAGGGGGAACACTGAAGCTTTCTTT. Drawing the rest from reference TRBV29-1 and TRBJ1-1, the complete variable domain is SAVISQKPSRDICQRGTSLTIQCQVDSQVTMMFWYRQQPGQSLTLIATANQGSEATYESGFVIDKFPISRPNLTFSTLTVSNMSPEDSSIYLCSVAVRGNTEAFFGQGTRLTVV.

This rearrangement joins TRBV5-1 to TRBJ1-2; a weak D match, TRBD1 (6 bases). V lost 0 bases and J lost 6, with 24 bases in between. The CDR3 is 18 amino acids. Germline-derived CDR1 and CDR2 are SGHRS and YFSETQ. The CDR3 reads CASSLEGSVGAGVDGYTF. The CDR3 nucleotides read TGCGCCAGCAGCTTGGAGGGGTCAGTTGGTGCAGGGGTGGATGGCTACACCTTC.

This clone was recorded only once. The V gene is TRBV24-1, the J gene TRBJ2-3; tentative D call: TRBD1 (5 bases). Germline V gene lookup returns CDR1 KGHDR and CDR2 SFDVKD. The CDR3 loop spans 14 amino acids. V was cut by 7 bases and J by 6 bases, with 16 bases left in between. This chain's CDR3 is CATSETVPRDTQYF. The CDR3 bases are TGTGCCACCAGCGAGACAGTCCCCAGGGATACGCAGTATTTT.

The V gene is TRBV24-1, the J gene TRBJ2-1, with TRBD2 matching over 14 bases. V shed 7 bases and J 7 bases; nucleotides not matched to a gene: 8. Looked up from germline, CDR1 is KGHDR and CDR2 is SFDVKD. The CDR3 has 16 residues. The CDR3 reads CATRSRGTSGRNEQFF. The CDR3 DNA sequence: TGTGCCACCAGGTCAAGGGGGACTAGCGGGAGAAATGAGCAGTTCTTC.

The chain links TRBV6-1 to TRBJ2-2; the match to TRBD1 covers 9 bases. The CDR3 spans 15 residues. Unmatched junction bases numbered 4, after V lost 1 base and J lost 7 bases. CDR1 and CDR2 from the germline V gene are MNHNS and SASEGT. This CDR3 reads CASSEGTGAIGELFF. The CDR3 nucleotides are TGTGCCAGCAGTGAAGGGACAGGGGCGATCGGGGAGCTGTTTTTT.

This clone showed up just a few times. The chain has TRBV10-2 and TRBJ2-1, with 7 positions matching TRBD1. Germline V CDR1 and CDR2: WSHSY, SAAADI. V shed 2 bases, J shed 9 bases, and the junction held 4 bases outside the gene matches. There are 13 residues in the CDR3. DNA of the CDR3: TGCGCCAGCAGTGAGGTAGGGGGCAGTGAGCAGTTCTTC. Its protein is CASSEVGGSEQFF.

The V call is TRBV5-8, the J call TRBJ1-6; 7 positions agree with TRBD1. Germline loops: CDR1 SGHTS, CDR2 YDEGEE. V was clipped by 5 bases and J by 7 bases; unmatched bases: 12. The CDR3 is 16 amino acids. The CDR3 bases are TGTGCCAGCAGGCGAGGCCCGGGACAGAGAAATTCACCCCTCCACTTT. Encoded protein: CASRRGPGQRNSPLHF.

The V and J genes are TRBV15 and TRBJ2-3; 7 bases map to TRBD1. Germline CDR1 LNHNV, CDR2 YYDKDF (reference sequence). J lost 3 bases, V lost 5 bases, and 8 bases had no gene match. The CDR3 runs 15 residues. The DNA of the CDR3 is TGTGCCACCAGCGGGGGACAGTATCGGACAGATACGCAGTATTTT. Translating gives CATSGGQYRTDTQYF.